This TCR beta chain was recorded in a study of blood T cell repertoires in COVID-19. Study background: Whether acute or convalescent, the COVID-19 samples came from the United States, Italy and Spain. T cells, B-cell-depleted T cells, or PBMCs provided the cDNA or gDNA that served as material.

Seattle-derived patients entered the study during active infection and were followed longitudinally. Per the authors' pipeline: For nucleated cells, counts were estimated from reference gene primer amplification. The protocol was immunoSEQ multiplex PCR, while the TCRdb copy is restricted to in-frame clones and leaves out a portion. Clone size and V and J calls were adopted from that table, with D and trimming inferred from the DNA. The table includes some 400,000 clones, more than 75% detected once. Germline V gives CDR1 SEHNR, CDR2 FQNEAQ (reference sequence). This CDR3 is 14 amino acids long. Trimming took 3 bases from V and 7 from J; bases not matched to a gene: 5.

This clonotype was sampled from a woman in her sixties with COVID-19, enrolled during active disease. The V and J genes are TRBV7-9 and TRBJ1-4; 7 bases line up with TRBD1. The sequenced sample consisted of peripheral blood. CDR3 DNA: TGTGCCAGCAGCTTCGGACAGGCGGGTGAAAAACTGTTTTTT. Residues: CASSFGQAGEKLFF.